The present T cell receptor (beta chain) was sequenced within a study of Ad26.COV2.S vaccination and SARS-CoV-2 variants. Study summary: Donor got 5x10^10 or 1x10^11 viral particles of Ad26.COV2.S.

The protocol was immunoSEQ multiplex PCR, while the TCRdb copy is restricted to in-frame clones and leaves out a portion. The repertoire has more than 400,000 clones, less than 95% of them found once; the top ten carry about 4.4%. The study, taken as a whole, reports: Substantial post-vaccination breadth of spike-specific CD8+ and CD4+ T cell responses was reported.

Indicated treatment: around 19 received Ad26.COV2.S at low or high dose, single or two shots; 5 received placebo; per-sample allocation not given. Collection of the samples took place on day 63 after the first injection of vaccine or placebo. Vaccination used an Ad26 vector expressing Wuhan-strain SARS-CoV-2 spike. With regard to this clone: Its antigen remains unknown.

The germline gives CDR1 LNHDA, CDR2 SQIVND (reference sequence). The V gene lost 7 bases and the J gene lost 2 bases, with 22 bases spanning the gap. The CDR3 length is 17 residues. The sequence was collected from a person aged 18-65 years who received the Ad26.COV2.S COVID-19 vaccine or a placebo. The chain employs TRBV19 and TRBJ2-3; D call uncertain. The source was peripheral blood, collected in a trial of Ad26.COV2.S vaccine versus placebo. CDR3 in amino acids: CASNSNARAEPTDTQYF. The CDR3 bases are TGTGCCAGTAATTCCAATGCCCGCGCGGAGCCCACAGATACGCAGTATTTT.